This T cell receptor beta chain was retrieved from a study of Ad26.COV2.S vaccination and SARS-CoV-2 variants. Looking at the study overall: Participants got Ad26.COV2.S intramuscularly, once or twice 56 days apart.

V was clipped by 0 bases and J by 1 base; unmatched bases: 7. The CDR3 has 18 residues. Germline CDR1 reads SGHNT; CDR2 reads YYREEE (reference sequence). Study outcomes and limitations: Assessments of TCR breadth and depth may have underestimated the total T cell responses.

Treatment in this sample: 19 received Ad26.COV2.S at low or high dose, single or two shots; 5 received placebo; per-sample allocation not given. Following the first vaccine or placebo injection, samples were taken on day 63. This clone was recorded a few times. Its cognate antigen is unknown. This table comes from immunoSEQ multiplex PCR, and its TCRdb copy is limited to in-frame clones, with some not included. The sample yields about 680,000 clones, 89% seen once. The source material was peripheral blood, sampled in a trial of Ad26.COV2.S vaccine versus placebo. The origin of this receptor is a person between 18 and 65 years old who received the Ad26.COV2.S COVID-19 vaccine or a placebo. This sequence joins TRBV5-4 and TRBJ2-3; TRBD2 matches at 11 bases. The CDR3 DNA is TGTGCCAGCAGCTTGGGTAGCGGGGGGGCCTCAGGCACAGATACGCAGTATTTT. Its translation is CASSLGSGGASGTDTQYF.